The source of this TCR beta chain is a study of T-cell reconstitution after alpha-beta-depleted transplantation in children. Study findings and constraints: Roughly two months post-transplant, alpha-beta T cells reportedly originated from several hundred graft clones that had expanded. Surviving recipient T cells and thymic progenitors produced the high day-60 TCRbeta diversity seen in some patients. One year after transplant, T-cell counts and diversity came mostly from newly produced T cells.

The TCRbeta library was prepared with unique molecular identifiers. TCRdb re-called the PCR reads with MiXCR, one entry per CDR3 protein. Of 600,000 to 800,000 distinct CDR3 sequences listed, around 13% are singletons. In germline, CDR1 is SGHRS, CDR2 YFSETQ. Trimming left V 2 bases short and J 3 bases short, with 18 bases between. The CDR3 totals 17 residues. This clonotype was detected only a few times. Its matching antigen is unknown. This sequence was found in a girl aged 2 to 9 with congenital amegakaryocytic thrombocytopenia, due to receive a stem cell transplant. V gene TRBV5-1 combines with J gene TRBJ2-1, with D maybe TRBD2 (6 bases). The sequencing used PBMCs, collected before TCRalphabeta/CD19-depleted stem cell transplant. The CDR3 reads CASSFRPGATYYNEQFF. In nucleotides, the CDR3 is TGCGCCAGCAGCTTTCGTCCGGGAGCCACCTACTACAATGAGCAGTTCTTC. The full variable domain, rest sourced from reference TRBV5-1 and TRBJ2-1, is KAGVTQTPRYLIKTRGQQVTLSCSPISGHRSVSWYQQTPGQGLQFLFEYFSETQRNKGNFPGRFSGRQFSNSRSEMNVSTLELGDSALYLCASSFRPGATYYNEQFFGPGTRLTVL.